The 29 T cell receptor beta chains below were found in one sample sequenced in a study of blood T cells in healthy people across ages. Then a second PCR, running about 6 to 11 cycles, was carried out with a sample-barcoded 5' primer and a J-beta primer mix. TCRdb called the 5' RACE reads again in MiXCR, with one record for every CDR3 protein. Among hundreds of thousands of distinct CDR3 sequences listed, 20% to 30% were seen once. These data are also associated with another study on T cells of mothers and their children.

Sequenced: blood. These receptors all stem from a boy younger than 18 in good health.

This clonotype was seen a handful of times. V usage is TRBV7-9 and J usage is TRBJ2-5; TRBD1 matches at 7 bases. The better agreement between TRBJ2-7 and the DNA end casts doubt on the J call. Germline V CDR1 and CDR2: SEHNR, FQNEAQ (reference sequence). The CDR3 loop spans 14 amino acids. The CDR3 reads CASSLEGAGYEQYF. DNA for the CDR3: TGTGCCAGCAGCTTAGAGGGGGCTGGCTACGAGCAGTACTTC.

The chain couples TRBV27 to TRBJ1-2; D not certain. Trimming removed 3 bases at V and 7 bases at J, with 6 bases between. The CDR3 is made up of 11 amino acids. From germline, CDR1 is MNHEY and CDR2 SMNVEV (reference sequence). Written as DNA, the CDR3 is TGTGCCAGCAGTTTCGCCGGTGGCTACACCTTC. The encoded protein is CASSFAGGYTF.

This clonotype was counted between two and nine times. CDR3 protein: CSVGVGQYTEAFF. The CDR3, as DNA: TGCAGCGTTGGAGTAGGGCAGTACACTGAAGCTTTCTTT. The rearrangement links TRBV29-1 to TRBJ1-1; D uncertain. Germline V lookup: CDR1 SQVTM, CDR2 ANQGSEA. The ends were cut back, 4 bases at V and 3 bases at J, with 12 bases in the middle. The CDR3 is 13 residues long.

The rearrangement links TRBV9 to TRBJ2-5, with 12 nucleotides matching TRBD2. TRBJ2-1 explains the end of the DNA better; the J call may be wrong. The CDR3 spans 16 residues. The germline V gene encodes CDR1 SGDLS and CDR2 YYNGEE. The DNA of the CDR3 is TGTGCCAGCAGCGTAGATAAGACTAGCGGGGGAAATGAGCAGTTCTTC. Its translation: CASSVDKTSGGNEQFF.

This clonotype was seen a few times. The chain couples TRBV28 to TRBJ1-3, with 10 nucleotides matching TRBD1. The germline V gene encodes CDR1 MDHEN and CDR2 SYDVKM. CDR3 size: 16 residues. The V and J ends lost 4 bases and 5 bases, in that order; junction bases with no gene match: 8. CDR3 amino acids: CASSSRDRGLRNTIYF. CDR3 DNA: TGTGCCAGCAGTTCCCGGGACAGGGGTTTGAGAAACACCATATATTTT.

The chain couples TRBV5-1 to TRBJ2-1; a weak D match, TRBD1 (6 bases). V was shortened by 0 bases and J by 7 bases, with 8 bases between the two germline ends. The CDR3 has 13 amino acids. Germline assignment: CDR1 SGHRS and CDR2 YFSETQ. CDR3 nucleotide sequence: TGCGCCAGCAGCTTGGGGACAGCAAATGAGCAGTTCTTC. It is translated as CASSLGTANEQFF.

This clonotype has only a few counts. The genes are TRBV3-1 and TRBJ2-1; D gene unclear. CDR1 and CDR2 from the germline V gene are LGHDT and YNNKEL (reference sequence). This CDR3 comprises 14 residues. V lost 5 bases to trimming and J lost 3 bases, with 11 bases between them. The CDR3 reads CASSLGMNYNEQFF. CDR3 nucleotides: TGTGCCAGCAGCTTAGGAATGAACTACAATGAGCAGTTCTTC.

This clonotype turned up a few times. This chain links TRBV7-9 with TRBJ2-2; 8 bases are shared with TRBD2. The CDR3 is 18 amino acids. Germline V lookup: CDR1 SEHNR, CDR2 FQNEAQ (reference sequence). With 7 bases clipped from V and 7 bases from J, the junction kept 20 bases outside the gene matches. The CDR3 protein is CASIPLRNWREEVGELFF. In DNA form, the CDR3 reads TGTGCCAGCATCCCCCTCCGAAACTGGCGGGAGGAGGTCGGGGAGCTGTTTTTT.

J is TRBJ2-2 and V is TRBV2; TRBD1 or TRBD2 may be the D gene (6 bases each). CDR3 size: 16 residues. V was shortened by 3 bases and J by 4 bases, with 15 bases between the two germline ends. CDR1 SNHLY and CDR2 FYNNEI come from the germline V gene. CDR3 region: CASSDPGGGVTGELFF. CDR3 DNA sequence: TGTGCCAGCAGTGACCCTGGGGGCGGGGTCACCGGGGAGCTGTTTTTT.

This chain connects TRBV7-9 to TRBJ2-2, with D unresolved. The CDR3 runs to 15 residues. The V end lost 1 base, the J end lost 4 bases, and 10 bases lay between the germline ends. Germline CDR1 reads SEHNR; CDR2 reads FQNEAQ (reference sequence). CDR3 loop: CASSLGGIPTGELFF. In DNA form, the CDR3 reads TGTGCCAGCAGCTTAGGTGGCATCCCCACCGGGGAGCTGTTTTTT.

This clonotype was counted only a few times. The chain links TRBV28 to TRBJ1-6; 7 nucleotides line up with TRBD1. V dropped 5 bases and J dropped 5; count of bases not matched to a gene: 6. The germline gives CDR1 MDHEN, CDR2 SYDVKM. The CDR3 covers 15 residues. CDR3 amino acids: CASSAAGTDNSPLHF. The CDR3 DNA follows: TGTGCCAGCAGTGCCGCCGGGACAGATAATTCACCCCTCCACTTT.

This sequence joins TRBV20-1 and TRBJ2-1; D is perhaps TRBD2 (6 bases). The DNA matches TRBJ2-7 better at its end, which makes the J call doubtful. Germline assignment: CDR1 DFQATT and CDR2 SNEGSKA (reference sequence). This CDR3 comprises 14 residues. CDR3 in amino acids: CSARDTGDWYEQYF. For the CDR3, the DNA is TGCAGTGCTAGAGATACGGGGGATTGGTACGAGCAGTACTTC.

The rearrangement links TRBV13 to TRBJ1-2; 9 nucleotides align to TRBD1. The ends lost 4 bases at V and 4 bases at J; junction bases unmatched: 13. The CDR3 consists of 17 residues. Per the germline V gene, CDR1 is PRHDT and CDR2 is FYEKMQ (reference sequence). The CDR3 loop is CASSSSRDRDWCYGYTF. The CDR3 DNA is TGTGCCAGCAGCTCGTCCCGGGACAGGGATTGGTGCTATGGCTACACCTTC.

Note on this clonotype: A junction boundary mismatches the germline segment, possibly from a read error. The CDR3 loop is CSASRRDRVNRF. In DNA form, the CDR3 reads TGCAGCGCCTCGCGACGTGACAGGGTGAATCGCTTC. This chain links TRBV29-1 with TRBJ2-5, with 7 bases fitting TRBD1. Per germline, CDR1 SQVTM and CDR2 ANQGSEA. CDR3 length equals 12 residues.

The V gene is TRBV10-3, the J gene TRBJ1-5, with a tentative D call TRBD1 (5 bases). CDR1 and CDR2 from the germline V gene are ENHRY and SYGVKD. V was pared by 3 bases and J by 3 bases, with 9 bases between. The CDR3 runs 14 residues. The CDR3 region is CAISDRVTNQPQHF. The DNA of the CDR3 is TGTGCCATCAGTGACAGGGTCACCAATCAGCCCCAGCATTTT.

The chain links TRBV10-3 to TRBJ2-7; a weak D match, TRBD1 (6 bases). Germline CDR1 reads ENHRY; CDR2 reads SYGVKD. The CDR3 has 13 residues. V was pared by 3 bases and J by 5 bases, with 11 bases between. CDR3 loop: CAISEGRGNEQYF. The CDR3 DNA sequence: TGTGCCATCAGTGAAGGAAGGGGGAACGAGCAGTACTTC.

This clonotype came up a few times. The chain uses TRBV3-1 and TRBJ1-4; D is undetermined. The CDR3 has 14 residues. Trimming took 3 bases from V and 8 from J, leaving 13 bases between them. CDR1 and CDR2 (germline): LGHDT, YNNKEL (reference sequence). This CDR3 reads CASSHPGGSEKLFF. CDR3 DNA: TGTGCCAGCAGCCACCCTGGAGGGTCGGAAAAACTGTTTTTT.

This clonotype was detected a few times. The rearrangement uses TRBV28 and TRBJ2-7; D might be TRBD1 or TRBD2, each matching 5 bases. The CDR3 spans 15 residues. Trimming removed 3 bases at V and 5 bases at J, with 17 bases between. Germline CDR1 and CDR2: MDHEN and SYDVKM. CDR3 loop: CASSLAGLGDDEQYF. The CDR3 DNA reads TGTGCCAGCAGTTTGGCCGGGTTAGGGGACGACGAGCAGTACTTC.

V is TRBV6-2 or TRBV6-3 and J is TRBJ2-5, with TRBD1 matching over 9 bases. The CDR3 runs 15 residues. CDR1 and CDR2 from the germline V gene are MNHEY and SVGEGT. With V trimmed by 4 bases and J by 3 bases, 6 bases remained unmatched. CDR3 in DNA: TGTGCCAGCAGTTGGGACAGGGAGATGAAAGAGACCCAGTACTTC. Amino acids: CASSWDREMKETQYF.

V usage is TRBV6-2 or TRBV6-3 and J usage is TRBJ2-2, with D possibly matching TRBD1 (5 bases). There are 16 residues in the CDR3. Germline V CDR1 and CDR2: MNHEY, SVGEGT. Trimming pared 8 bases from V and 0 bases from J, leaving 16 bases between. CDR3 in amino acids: CASPGHEIANTGELFF. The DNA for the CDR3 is TGTGCCAGCCCAGGACACGAAATCGCGAACACCGGGGAGCTGTTTTTT.

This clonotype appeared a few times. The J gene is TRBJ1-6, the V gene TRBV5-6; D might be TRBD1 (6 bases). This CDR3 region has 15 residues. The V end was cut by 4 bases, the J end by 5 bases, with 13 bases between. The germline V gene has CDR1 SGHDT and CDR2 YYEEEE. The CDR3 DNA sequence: TGTGCCAGCAGCGGCGGAGGGGGGAATAATTCACCCCTCCACTTT. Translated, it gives CASSGGGGNNSPLHF.

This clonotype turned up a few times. The DNA of the CDR3 is TGTGCCAGCAGTTTATTTTTCGAGACCGAGCAGTACTTC. This gives the protein CASSLFFETEQYF. This chain connects TRBV12-3 or TRBV12-4 to TRBJ2-7, with unresolved D. Trimming pared 2 bases from V and 6 bases from J, leaving 11 bases between. The CDR3 has 13 residues.

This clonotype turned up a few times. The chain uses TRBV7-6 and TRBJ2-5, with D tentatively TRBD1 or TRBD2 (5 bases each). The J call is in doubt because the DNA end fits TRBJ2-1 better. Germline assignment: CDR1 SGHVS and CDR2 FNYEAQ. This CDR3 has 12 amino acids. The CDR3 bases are TGTGCCAGCAGCCGGGGACACAATGAGCAGTTCTTC. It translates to CASSRGHNEQFF.

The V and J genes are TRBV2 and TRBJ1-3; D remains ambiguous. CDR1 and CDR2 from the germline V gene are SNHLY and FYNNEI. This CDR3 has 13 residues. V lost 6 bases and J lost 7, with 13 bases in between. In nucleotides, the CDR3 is TGTGCCAGCAGGCCGGGATCCTGGAACACCATATATTTT. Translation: CASRPGSWNTIYF.

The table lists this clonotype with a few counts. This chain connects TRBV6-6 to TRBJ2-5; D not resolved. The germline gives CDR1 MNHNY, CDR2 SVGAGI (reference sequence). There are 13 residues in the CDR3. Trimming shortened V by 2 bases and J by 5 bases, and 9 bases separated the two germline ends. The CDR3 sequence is CASSYARGETQYF. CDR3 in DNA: TGTGCCAGCAGTTACGCCCGAGGCGAGACCCAGTACTTC.

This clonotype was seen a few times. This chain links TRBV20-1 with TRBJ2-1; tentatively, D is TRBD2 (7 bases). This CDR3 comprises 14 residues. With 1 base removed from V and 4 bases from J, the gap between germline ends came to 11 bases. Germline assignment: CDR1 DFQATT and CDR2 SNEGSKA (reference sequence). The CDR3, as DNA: TGCAGTGCTAGAGGAAAGGGGGGGTACAATGAGCAGTTCTTC. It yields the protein CSARGKGGYNEQFF.

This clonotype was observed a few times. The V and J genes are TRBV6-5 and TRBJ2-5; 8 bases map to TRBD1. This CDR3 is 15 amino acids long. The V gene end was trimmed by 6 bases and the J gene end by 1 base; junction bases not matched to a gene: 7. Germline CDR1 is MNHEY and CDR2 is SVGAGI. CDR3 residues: CASSQTGGFQETQYF. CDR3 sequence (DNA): TGTGCCAGCAGCCAAACAGGGGGATTCCAAGAGACCCAGTACTTC.

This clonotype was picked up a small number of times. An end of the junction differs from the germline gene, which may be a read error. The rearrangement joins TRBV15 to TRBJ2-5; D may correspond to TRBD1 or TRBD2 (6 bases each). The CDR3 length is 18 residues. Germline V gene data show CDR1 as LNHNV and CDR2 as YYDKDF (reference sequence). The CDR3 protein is CTTSRDPRKLGGQETQYF. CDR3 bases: TGTACCACCAGCAGAGATCCGCGGAAACTAGGGGGGCAAGAGACCCAGTACTTC.

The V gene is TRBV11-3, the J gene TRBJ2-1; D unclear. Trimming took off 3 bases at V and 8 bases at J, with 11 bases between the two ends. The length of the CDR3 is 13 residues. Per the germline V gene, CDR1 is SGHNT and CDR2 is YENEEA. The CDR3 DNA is TGTGCCAGCAGCTTCCTTGCGGTCGATGAGCAGTTCTTC. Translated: CASSFLAVDEQFF. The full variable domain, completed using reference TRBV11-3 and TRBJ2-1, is EAGVVQSPRYKIIEKKQPVAFWCNPISGHNTLYWYLQNLGQGPELLIRYENEEAVDDSQLPKDRFSAERLKGVDSTLKIQPAELGDSAVYLCASSFLAVDEQFFGPGTRLTVL.